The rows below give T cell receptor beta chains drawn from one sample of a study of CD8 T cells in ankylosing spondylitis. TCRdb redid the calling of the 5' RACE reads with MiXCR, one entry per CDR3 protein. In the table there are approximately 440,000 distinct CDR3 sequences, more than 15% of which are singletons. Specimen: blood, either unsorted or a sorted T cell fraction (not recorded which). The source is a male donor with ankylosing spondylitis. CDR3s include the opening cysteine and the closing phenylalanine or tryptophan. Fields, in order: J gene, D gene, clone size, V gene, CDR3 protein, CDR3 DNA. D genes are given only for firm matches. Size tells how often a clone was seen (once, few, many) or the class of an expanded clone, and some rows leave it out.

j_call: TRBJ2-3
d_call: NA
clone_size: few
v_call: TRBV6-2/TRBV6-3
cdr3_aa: CASTSGQGIFRAGMFVDTQYF
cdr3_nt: TGTGCCAGCACCTCTGGACAGGGCATATTTCGAGCGGGAATGTTTGTTGATACGCAGTATTTT

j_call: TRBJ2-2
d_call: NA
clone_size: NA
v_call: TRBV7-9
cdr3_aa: CASSLAQGGLFF
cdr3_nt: TGTGCCAGCAGCTTAGCCCAGGGTGGGCTGTTTTTT

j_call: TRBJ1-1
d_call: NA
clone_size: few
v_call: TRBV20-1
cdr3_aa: CSAREATGSEAFF
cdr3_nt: TGCAGTGCTAGAGAAGCTACAGGCTCTGAAGCTTTCTTT

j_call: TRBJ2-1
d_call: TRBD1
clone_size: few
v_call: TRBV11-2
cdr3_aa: CASSQRTGDNEQFF
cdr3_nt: TGTGCCAGCAGCCAACGGACAGGGGACAATGAGCAGTTCTTC

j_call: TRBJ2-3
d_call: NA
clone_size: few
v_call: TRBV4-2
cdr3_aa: CASSQRTPSTDTQYF
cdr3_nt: TGTGCCAGCAGCCAAAGAACCCCCTCCACAGATACGCAGTATTTT

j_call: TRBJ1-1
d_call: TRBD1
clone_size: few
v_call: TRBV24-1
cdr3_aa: CAAGTGGGKAFF
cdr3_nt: TGTGCGGCCGGGACAGGGGGCGGGAAAGCTTTCTTT

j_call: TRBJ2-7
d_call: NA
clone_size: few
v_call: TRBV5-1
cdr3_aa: CASRPAWASYEQYF
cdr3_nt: TGCGCCAGCAGACCGGCGTGGGCGTCTTACGAGCAGTACTTC

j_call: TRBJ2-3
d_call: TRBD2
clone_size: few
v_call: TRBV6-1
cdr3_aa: CASSRGRTSGRPDTQYF
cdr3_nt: TGTGCCAGCAGTCGAGGCCGGACTAGCGGGAGGCCAGATACGCAGTATTTT

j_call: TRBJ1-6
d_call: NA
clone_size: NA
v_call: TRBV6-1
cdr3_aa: CASSEVTNSPLHF
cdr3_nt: TGTGCCAGCAGTGAAGTAACAAATTCACCCCTCCACTTT

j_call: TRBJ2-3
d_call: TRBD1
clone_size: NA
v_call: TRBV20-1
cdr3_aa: CSARTGQGTDTQYF
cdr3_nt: TGCAGTGCTCGAACGGGACAGGGGACGGATACGCAGTATTTT

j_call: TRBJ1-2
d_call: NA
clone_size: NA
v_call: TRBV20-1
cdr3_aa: CSARDGRGSYGYTF
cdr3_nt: TGCAGTGCTAGAGATGGGCGGGGTTCGTATGGCTACACCTTC

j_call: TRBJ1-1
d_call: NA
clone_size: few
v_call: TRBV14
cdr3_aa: CASSQGEKGKTEAFF
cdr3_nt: TGTGCCAGCAGCCAAGGGGAAAAGGGAAAAACTGAAGCTTTCTTT

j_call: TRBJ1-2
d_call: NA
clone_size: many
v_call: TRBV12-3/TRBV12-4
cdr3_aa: CASSLEGTGYTF
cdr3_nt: TGTGCCAGCAGTTTAGAGGGTACGGGCTACACCTTC

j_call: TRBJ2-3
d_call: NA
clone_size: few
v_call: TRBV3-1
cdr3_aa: CASSHRYAPDTQYF
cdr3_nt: TGTGCCAGCAGCCACAGATACGCCCCAGATACGCAGTATTTT

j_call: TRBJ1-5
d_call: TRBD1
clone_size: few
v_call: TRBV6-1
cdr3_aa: CASRGGQGNQPQHF
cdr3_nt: TGTGCCAGCAGGGGGGGACAGGGGAATCAGCCCCAGCATTTT

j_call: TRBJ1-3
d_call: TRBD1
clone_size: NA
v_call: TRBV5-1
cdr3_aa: CASSLDGQARNTIYF
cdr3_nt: TGCGCCAGCAGCTTGGATGGACAGGCAAGAAACACCATATATTTT

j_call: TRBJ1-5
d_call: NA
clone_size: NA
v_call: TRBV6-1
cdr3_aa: CASSEGQLRNQPQHF
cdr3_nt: TGTGCCAGCAGTGAAGGCCAGCTCCGCAATCAGCCCCAGCATTTT

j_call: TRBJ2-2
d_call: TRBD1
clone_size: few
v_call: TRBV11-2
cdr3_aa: CASSPLDRVAGELFF
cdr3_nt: TGTGCCAGCAGCCCCCTCGACAGGGTGGCCGGGGAGCTGTTTTTT

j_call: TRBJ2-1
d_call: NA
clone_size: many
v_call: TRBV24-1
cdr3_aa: CATAAGQAPYNEQFF
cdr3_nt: TGTGCCACCGCCGCCGGGCAGGCCCCATACAATGAGCAGTTCTTC

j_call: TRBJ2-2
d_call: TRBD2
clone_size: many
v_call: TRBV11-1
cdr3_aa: CASSLFSGGVELFF
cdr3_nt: TGTGCCAGCAGCTTATTCTCGGGGGGTGTGGAGCTGTTTTTT

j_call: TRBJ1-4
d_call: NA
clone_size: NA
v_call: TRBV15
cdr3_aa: CATSRDRGTSEKLFF
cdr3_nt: TGTGCCACCAGCAGAGATCGGGGGACAAGTGAAAAACTGTTTTTT

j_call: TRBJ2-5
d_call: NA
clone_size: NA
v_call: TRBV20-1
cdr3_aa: CSARLGQETQYF
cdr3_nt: TGCAGTGCTAGACTGGGACAAGAGACCCAGTACTTC

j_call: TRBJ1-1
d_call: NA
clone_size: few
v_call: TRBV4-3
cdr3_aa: CASSQEPGAATEAFF
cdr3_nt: TGCGCCAGCAGCCAAGAACCAGGGGCGGCCACTGAAGCTTTCTTT

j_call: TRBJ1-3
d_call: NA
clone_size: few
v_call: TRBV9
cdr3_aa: CASSVDGGPRNTIYF
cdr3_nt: TGTGCCAGCAGCGTAGACGGGGGTCCTCGAAACACCATATATTTT

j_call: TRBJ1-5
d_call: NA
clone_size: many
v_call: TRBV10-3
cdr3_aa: CATQPSGSNQPQHF
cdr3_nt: TGTGCCACCCAGCCATCTGGTAGCAATCAGCCCCAGCATTTT

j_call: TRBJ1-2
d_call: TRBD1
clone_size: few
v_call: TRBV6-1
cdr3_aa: CASRRGQVNYGYTF
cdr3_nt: TGTGCCAGCAGACGGGGACAGGTCAACTATGGCTACACCTTC

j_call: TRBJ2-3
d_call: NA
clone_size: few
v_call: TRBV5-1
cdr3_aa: CASSLARQAATDTQYF
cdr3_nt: TGCGCCAGCAGCTTGGCCAGGCAAGCGGCCACAGATACGCAGTATTTT

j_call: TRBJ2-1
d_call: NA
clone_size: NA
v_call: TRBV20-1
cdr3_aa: CSARDLGGPDYNEQFF
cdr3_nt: TGCAGTGCTAGAGATTTAGGAGGGCCGGATTACAATGAGCAGTTCTTC

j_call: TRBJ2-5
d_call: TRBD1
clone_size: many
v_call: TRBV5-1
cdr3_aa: CASSGMTGVRQETQYF
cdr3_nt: TGCGCCAGCAGCGGCATGACAGGGGTCCGCCAAGAGACCCAGTACTTC

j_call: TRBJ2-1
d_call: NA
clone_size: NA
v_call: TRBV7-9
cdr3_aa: CASSTRGLRGNEQFF
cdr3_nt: TGTGCCAGCAGCACACGAGGGTTGCGGGGCAATGAGCAGTTCTTC

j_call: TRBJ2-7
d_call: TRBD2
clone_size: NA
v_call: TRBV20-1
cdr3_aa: CSATPPLAGDASYEQYF
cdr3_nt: TGCAGTGCTACCCCTCCTCTAGCGGGGGATGCGTCCTACGAGCAGTACTTC

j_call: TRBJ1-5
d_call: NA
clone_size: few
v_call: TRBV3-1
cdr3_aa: CASSRTGLGNQPQHF
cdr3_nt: TGTGCCAGCAGCAGAACAGGGTTGGGCAATCAGCCCCAGCATTTT

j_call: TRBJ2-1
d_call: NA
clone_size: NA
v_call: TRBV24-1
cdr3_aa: CATSDPRIIDNEQFF
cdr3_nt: TGTGCCACCAGTGATCCACGGATTATTGACAATGAGCAGTTCTTC

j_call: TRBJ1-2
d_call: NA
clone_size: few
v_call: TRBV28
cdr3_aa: CASRRTNYGYTF
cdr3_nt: TGTGCCTCCCGAAGGACTAACTATGGCTACACCTTC

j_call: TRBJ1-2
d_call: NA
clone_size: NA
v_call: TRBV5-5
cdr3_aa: CASSHNGGFRNYGYTF
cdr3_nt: TGTGCCAGCAGCCACAATGGGGGCTTCCGCAACTATGGCTACACCTTC

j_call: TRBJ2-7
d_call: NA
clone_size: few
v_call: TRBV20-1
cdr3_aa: CSARGQSPGEQYF
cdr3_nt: TGCAGTGCTAGAGGACAGTCCCCGGGCGAGCAGTACTTC

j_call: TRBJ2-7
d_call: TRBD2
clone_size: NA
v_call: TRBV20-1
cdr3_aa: CSATGLAGWNEQYF
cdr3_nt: TGCAGTGCTACGGGACTAGCGGGATGGAACGAGCAGTACTTC

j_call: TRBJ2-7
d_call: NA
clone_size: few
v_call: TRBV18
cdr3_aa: CASSPGGRSYEQYF
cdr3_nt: TGTGCCAGCTCACCCGGGGGTCGCTCCTACGAGCAGTACTTC

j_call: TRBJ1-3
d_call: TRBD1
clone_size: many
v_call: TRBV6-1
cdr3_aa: CASGPLGQGVTIYF
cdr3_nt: TGTGCCAGCGGGCCTTTAGGGCAGGGGGTCACCATATATTTT

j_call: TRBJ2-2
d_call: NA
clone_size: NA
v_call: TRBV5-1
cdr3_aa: CASSLPLGELFF
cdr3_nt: TGCGCCAGCAGCTTGCCCCTCGGGGAGCTGTTTTTT

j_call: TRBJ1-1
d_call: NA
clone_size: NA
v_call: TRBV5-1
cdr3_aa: CASAHGGWRTEAFF
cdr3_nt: TGCGCCAGCGCCCATGGGGGATGGCGAACTGAAGCTTTCTTT

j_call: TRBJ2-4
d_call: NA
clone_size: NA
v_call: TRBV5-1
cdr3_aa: CASSTDLAKNIQYF
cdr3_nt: TGCGCCAGCAGCACGGACCTAGCCAAAAACATTCAGTACTTC

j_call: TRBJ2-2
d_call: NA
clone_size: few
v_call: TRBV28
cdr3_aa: CASRLLDTGELFF
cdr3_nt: TGTGCCAGCAGGCTTCTCGACACCGGGGAGCTGTTTTTT

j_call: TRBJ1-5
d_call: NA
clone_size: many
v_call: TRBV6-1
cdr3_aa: CASSDGIDQPQHF
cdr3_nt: TGTGCCAGCAGTGACGGAATAGATCAGCCCCAGCATTTT

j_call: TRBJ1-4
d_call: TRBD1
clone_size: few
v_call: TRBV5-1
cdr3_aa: CASSLGRTGSGEKLFF
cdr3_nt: TGCGCCAGCAGCTTGGGGCGGACAGGGTCCGGTGAAAAACTGTTTTTT

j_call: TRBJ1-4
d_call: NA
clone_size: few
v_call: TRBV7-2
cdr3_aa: CASRATGLNEKLFF
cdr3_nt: TGTGCCAGCAGGGCAACGGGTCTTAATGAAAAACTGTTTTTT

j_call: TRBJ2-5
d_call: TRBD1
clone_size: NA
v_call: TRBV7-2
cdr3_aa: CASSLGQYQETQYF
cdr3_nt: TGTGCCAGCAGCCTGGGACAGTACCAAGAGACCCAGTACTTC

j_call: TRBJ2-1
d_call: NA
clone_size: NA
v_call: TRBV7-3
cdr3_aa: CASSLRQLAPYNEQFF
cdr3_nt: TGTGCCAGCAGCTTAAGACAGCTAGCCCCCTACAATGAGCAGTTCTTC